These 4 T cell receptor beta chains were all obtained from the same sample, sequenced in a study of blood T cells in healthy people across ages. A second PCR, run for roughly 7 to 12 cycles, used a sample-barcoded 5' primer plus a J-beta primer mix. TCRdb fed the 5' RACE reads into MiXCR, producing one record per CDR3 protein. This sample has 750,000 to 850,000 distinct CDR3 sequences; roughly 25% occur once, and the top ten carry more than 3%. These records were also assigned to another study, of T cells of mothers and their children.

The sample taken for sequencing was blood. These receptors were taken from a boy younger than 18 in good health.

This clonotype was picked up a small number of times. The chain carries TRBV15 and TRBJ1-4; D unclear. The CDR3 consists of 14 residues. The V and J ends lost 1 base and 8 bases respectively, with 11 bases between them. Germline V gene lookup returns CDR1 LNHNV and CDR2 YYDKDF (reference sequence). For the CDR3, the DNA is TGTGCCACCAGCAGAGGCCGGGTTGGGGAAAAACTGTTTTTT. Amino acids: CATSRGRVGEKLFF.

There are a few counts of this clonotype. This CDR3 is CASSLDSQEAFF. CDR3 sequence (DNA): TGTGCCAGCAGTTTAGACTCTCAAGAAGCTTTCTTT. The chain couples TRBV28 to TRBJ1-1, with unresolved D. V lost 2 bases, J lost 8 bases, and 9 bases lay in between. The CDR3 loop spans 12 amino acids. Germline V lookup: CDR1 MDHEN, CDR2 SYDVKM.

This clonotype was observed a handful of times. The chain combines TRBV4-3 with TRBJ2-3, with 9 bases that match TRBD1. The CDR3 has 15 amino acids. Germline lookup yields CDR1 LGHNA and CDR2 YSLEER. Trimming removed 3 bases from V and 4 bases from J; junction bases left unmatched: 5. CDR3 coding DNA: TGCGCCAGCAGCCAGAATGGACAGGGGTCAGATACGCAGTATTTT. Protein product: CASSQNGQGSDTQYF.

This clonotype was recorded a few times. The rearrangement links TRBV28 to TRBJ2-5, with TRBD2 identical over 15 bases. The J call is doubtful: the DNA matches TRBJ2-7 better. CDR1 is MDHEN and CDR2 is SYDVKM in the germline V gene. This CDR3 spans 15 amino acids. CDR3 protein: CASRRPGLAGGEQYF. The CDR3, as DNA: TGTGCCAGCAGAAGGCCGGGACTAGCGGGGGGCGAGCAGTACTTC.